This is a list of T cell receptor beta chains from one sample in a study of graft-versus-host responses after intestinal transplantation. Generated by immunoSEQ multiplex PCR, the TCRdb table keeps only in-frame clones and is missing some. The repertoire consists of approximately 8,800 clones, with approximately 79% occurring once and the leading ten covering about 32%. The source was ileum tissue, collected around 530 days after intestinal transplant. The receptors were sampled from a human patient who received an intestinal transplant, so some T cells may come from the graft donor. CDR3s leave out the opening cysteine and the closing phenylalanine or tryptophan. The size entry is marked missing in some rows and otherwise reads once, few, many or a size class.

.	TRBV7-7	TRBJ1-4	ASSLNTGLNEKLF
.	TRBV11-2	TRBJ2-7	AGSPSRSGEQY
.	TRBV7-9	TRBJ2-2	ASSGGRGNTGELF
medium-sized	TRBV30	TRBJ2-3	AWSVYGRPPDTQY
.	TRBV19	TRBJ2-7	ASSPKGGLAYEQY
.	TRBV7-2	TRBJ2-2	ASSLLAGGLTGELF
few	TRBV5-1	TRBJ2-5	ASSLGMGRGQETQY
.	TRBV19	TRBJ1-2	ASSPRDRGGYT
few	TRBV10-2	TRBJ2-1	ASSRNNEQF
.	TRBV5-6	TRBJ1-2	ASSWRDSHAGYT
few	TRBV10-3	TRBJ2-5	ATESGGVYQETQY
few	TRBV25-1	TRBJ1-2	ASSELSYGYT
few	TRBV7-8	TRBJ1-6	ASSLEVWSPLH
few	TRBV6-1	TRBJ2-7	ASRYSSYEQY
few	TRBV29-1	TRBJ2-3	SVEGRYGVGTDTQY
.	TRBV4-1	TRBJ2-3	ASSQGWQAGTDTQY
.	TRBV5-1	TRBJ2-7	ASSPDRGQPYEQY
.	TRBV28	TRBJ1-2	AGKQGTGVGGYT
.	TRBV4-2	TRBJ1-5	ASNQPGGPDNQPQH
.	TRBV11-1	TRBJ1-2	ASSKRQDYGYT
.	TRBV7-8	TRBJ2-3	ASSLTSYGGRDTQY
once	TRBV5-1	TRBJ2-3	ASSSGGVGTGIDTQY
.	TRBV7-2	TRBJ2-1	ASSLGPTVAYNEQF
.	TRBV7-2	TRBJ2-7	ASSLGIPGQH
.	TRBV6-6	TRBJ1-1	ASSYTGTVNTEAF
.	TRBV10-2	TRBJ1-6	ASSERQANSPLH
.	TRBV7-9	TRBJ1-1	ASSSDRGGTEAF
.	TRBV19	TRBJ1-1	ASSPRDRQNTEAF
.	TRBV2	TRBJ1-1	ASRLPSAGTEAF
.	TRBV11-3	TRBJ2-1	ASSPGTGYGNEQF
.	TRBV5-1	TRBJ2-1	ASRRDTEPYNEQF
.	TRBV6-1	TRBJ1-2	ASSDVGGNYGYT
.	TRBV6-4	TRBJ1-1	ASSDGLLKHAYTEAF
.	TRBV5-8	TRBJ1-1	ASSLGTGGMNTEAF
.	TRBV6-1	TRBJ1-6	ASSEAGQNSPLH